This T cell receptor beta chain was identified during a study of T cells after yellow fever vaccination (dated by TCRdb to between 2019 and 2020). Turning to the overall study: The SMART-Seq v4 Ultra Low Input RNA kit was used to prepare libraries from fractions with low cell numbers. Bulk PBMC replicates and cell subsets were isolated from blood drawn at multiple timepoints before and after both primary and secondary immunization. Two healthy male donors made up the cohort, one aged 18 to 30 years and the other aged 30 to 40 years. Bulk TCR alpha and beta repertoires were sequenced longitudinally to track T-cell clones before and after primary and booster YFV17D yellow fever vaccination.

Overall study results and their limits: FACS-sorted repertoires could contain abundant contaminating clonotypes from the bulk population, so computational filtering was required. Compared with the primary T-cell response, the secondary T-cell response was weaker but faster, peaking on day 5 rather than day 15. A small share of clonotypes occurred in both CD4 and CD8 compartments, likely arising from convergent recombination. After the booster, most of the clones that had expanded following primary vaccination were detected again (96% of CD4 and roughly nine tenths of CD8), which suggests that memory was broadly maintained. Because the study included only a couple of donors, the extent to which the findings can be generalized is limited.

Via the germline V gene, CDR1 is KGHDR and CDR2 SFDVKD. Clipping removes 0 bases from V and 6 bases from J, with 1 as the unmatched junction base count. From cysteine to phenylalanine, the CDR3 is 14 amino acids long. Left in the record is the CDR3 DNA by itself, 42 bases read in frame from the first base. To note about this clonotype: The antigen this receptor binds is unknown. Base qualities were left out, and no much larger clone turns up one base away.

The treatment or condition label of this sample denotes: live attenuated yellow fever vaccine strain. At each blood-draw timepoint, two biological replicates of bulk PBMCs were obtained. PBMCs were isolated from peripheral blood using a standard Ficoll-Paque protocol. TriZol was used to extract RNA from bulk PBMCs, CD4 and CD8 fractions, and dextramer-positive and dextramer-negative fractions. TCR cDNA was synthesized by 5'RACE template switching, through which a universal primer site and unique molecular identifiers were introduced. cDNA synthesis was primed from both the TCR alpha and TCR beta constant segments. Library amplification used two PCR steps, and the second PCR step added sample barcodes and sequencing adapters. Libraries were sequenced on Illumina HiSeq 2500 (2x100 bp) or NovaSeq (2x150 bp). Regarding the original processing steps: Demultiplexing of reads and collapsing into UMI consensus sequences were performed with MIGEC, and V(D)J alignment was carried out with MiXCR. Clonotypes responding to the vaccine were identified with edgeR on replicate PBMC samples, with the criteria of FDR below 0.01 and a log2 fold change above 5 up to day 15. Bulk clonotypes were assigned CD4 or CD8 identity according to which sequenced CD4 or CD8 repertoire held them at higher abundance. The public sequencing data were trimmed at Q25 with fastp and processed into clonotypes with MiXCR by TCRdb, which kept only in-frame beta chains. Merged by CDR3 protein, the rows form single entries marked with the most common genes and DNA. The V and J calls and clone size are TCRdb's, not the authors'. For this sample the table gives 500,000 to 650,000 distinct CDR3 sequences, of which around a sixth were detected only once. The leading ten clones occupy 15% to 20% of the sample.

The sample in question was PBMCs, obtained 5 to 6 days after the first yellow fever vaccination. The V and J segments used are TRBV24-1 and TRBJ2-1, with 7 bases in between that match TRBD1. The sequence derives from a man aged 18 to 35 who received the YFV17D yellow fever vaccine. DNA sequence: TGTGCCACCAGTGATTTGGGACAGGTCAATGAGCAGTTCTTC. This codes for CATSDLGQVNEQFF.